The rows below give T cell receptor beta chains drawn from one sample of a study of radiation and T cells in renal cell carcinoma. Assay: immunoSEQ multiplex PCR; the TCRdb copy retains only in-frame clones and omits some. The table shows approximately 51,000 clones, with about 83% occurring only once. The sequencing used blood, collected from a patient whose treatment included radiotherapy and nephrectomy. The receptors derive from a woman aged 65 to 85 with renal cell carcinoma. Each CDR3 is given with its conserved first and last residue. The order of the fields is CDR3 length, V gene, J gene, CDR3 protein.

12,TRBV5-6,TRBJ1-2,CASNRQLYGYTF
13,TRBV5-4,TRBJ1-2,CASSSTGPYGYTF
13,TRBV30,TRBJ1-2,CAWSASINYGYTF
12,TRBV6-1,TRBJ2-1,CASSGGPKLQFF
14,TRBV5-4,TRBJ2-7,CASSFYGSSYEQYF
12,TRBV11-2,TRBJ2-5,CASSFGQETQYF
14,TRBV5-6,TRBJ1-2,CASSLAGPAGGYTF
11,TRBV2,TRBJ1-1,CASQGSTEAFF
16,TRBV19,TRBJ2-3,CASSFGLAGERDTQYF
15,TRBV6-5,TRBJ2-7,CASRPGGRGSTAEYF
13,TRBV19,TRBJ1-2,CASSISAGYGYTF
12,TRBV5-6,TRBJ1-1,CASSLVTAEAFF